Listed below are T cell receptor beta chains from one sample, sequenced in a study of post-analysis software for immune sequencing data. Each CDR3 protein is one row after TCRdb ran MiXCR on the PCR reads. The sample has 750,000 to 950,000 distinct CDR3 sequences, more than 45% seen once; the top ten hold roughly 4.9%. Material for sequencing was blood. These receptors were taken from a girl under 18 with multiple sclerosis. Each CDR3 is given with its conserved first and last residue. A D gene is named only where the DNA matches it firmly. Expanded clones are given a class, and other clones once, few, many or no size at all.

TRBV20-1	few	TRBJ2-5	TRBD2	CSATGTSGQETQYF	TGCAGTGCAACCGGGACTAGCGGACAAGAGACCCAGTACTTC
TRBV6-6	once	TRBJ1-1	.	CASSYTPQSINTEAFF	TGTGCCAGCAGCTATACTCCACAGTCCATTAACACTGAAGCCTTCTTT
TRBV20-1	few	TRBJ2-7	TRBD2	CSARGTSGRNIAEQYF	TGCAGTGCCCGTGGTACTAGCGGGAGAAACATTGCCGAGCAGTACTTC
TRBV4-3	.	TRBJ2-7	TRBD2	CASSQTRTSGRLYEQYF	TGCGCCAGCAGCCAAACCCGGACTAGCGGGAGATTGTACGAGCAGTACTTC
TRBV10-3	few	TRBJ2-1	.	CAISESTSRFF	TGTGCCATCAGTGAGTCTACTAGTCGGTTCTTC
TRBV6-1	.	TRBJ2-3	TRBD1	CASSGIGTGSDLGDTQYF	TGTGCCAGCAGTGGGATTGGGACAGGGAGCGATTTGGGGGATACGCAGTATTTT
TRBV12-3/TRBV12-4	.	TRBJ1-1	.	CASSLSQGNSLDEAFF	TGTGCCAGCAGTTTATCCCAGGGAAATAGTTTGGATGAAGCTTTCTTT
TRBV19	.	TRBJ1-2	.	CASSPKDFLMDYGYTF	TGTGCCAGTAGTCCGAAGGACTTTTTGATGGACTATGGCTACACCTTC
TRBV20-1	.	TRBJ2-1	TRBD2	CSARRGGLAGYNEQFF	TGCAGTGCCAGACGAGGGGGACTAGCGGGATACAATGAGCAGTTCTTC
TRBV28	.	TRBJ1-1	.	CASSLIGQAMNTEAFF	TGTGCCAGCAGTTTGATCGGGCAGGCAATGAACACTGAAGCTTTCTTT
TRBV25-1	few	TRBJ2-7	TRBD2	CASRSSGGSYEQYF	TGTGCCAGCAGAAGTAGCGGGGGTTCCTACGAGCAGTACTTC